Listed below are T cell receptor beta chains from one sample, sequenced in a study of CD8+CD57+ T cells in acquired aplastic anemia. One entry per CDR3 protein results from TCRdb running MiXCR on the reads. Of 200,000 or so distinct CDR3 sequences in the sample, around 45% were seen once. The source material was sorted CD4+, CD8+, or CD8+CD57+ T cells (not recorded which) from PBMCs. Receptors were obtained from a human donor with aplastic anemia. Both conserved end residues are part of each CDR3. The D gene is left open where the match is weak. Only some rows state a clone size, as once, few, many or a class for expanded clones.

>-|TRBV15|-|TRBJ1-1
TGTGCCACCAGAGAGACTTCAACAGGGACTGAAGCTTTCTTT
CATRETSTGTEAFF
>TRBD1|TRBV10-3|few|TRBJ2-7
TGTGCCATCAACCCGGGACAGGGGACCTACGAGCAGTACTTC
CAINPGQGTYEQYF
>TRBD2|TRBV9|once|TRBJ2-3
TGTGCCAGCAGCGCCGCTAGCGGGGGGGGCACAGATACGCAGTATTTT
CASSAASGGGTDTQYF
>-|TRBV5-6|-|TRBJ1-2
TGTGCCAGCAGCCCCTGGGGCCTAGTGGGCTACACCTTC
CASSPWGLVGYTF
>-|TRBV30|many|TRBJ1-6
TGTGCCTGGGCCGGTCTAGGGAATTCACCCCTCCACTTT
CAWAGLGNSPLHF
>TRBD1|TRBV19|-|TRBJ1-3
TGTGCCAGTAGTACGGGGGGACAGGGACTCTCTGGAAACACCATATATTTT
CASSTGGQGLSGNTIYF
>TRBD1|TRBV11-3|-|TRBJ2-3
TGTGCCAGCAGCCCGGGACAGGGTGAAGATACGCAGTATTTT
CASSPGQGEDTQYF
>-|TRBV7-2|many|TRBJ2-3
TGTGCCAGCAGCTTTTTTGGGGATACGCAGTATTTT
CASSFFGDTQYF
>-|TRBV7-7|many|TRBJ2-6
TGTGCTAGCAGCGGTAACTCTGGGGCCAACGTCCTGACTTTC
CASSGNSGANVLTF
>TRBD2|TRBV19|-|TRBJ2-7
TGTGCCAGTAACCCGGGGGGACGCTCCTACGAGCAGTACTTC
CASNPGGRSYEQYF
>TRBD1|TRBV10-2|-|TRBJ1-3
TGCGCCAGCAGTGAAGGGACAGGGTTATCTGGAAACACCATATATTTT
CASSEGTGLSGNTIYF
>-|TRBV29-1|many|TRBJ2-5
TGCAGCGTTCGCGCAACAACGACGCGGGAGACCCAGTACTTC
CSVRATTTRETQYF
>-|TRBV29-1|many|TRBJ1-5
TGCAGCGCTGGGACGGATCAGCCCCAGCATTTT
CSAGTDQPQHF